The 26 T cell receptor beta chains below all came from one sample that was sequenced in a study of blood T cell repertoires in COVID-19. The table came from immunoSEQ multiplex PCR; TCRdb's copy has only in-frame clones and leaves some out. The table lists approximately 180,000 clones, approximately 83% of them singletons. The specimen was peripheral blood. The source of these receptors is a human donor with active or convalescent COVID-19. The donor label of this sample is uncertain.

This clone occurred a few times. The chain carries TRBV7-2 and TRBJ1-5; maybe TRBD1 (6 bases). The germline gives CDR1 SGHTA, CDR2 FQGNSA. Trimming stripped 5 bases from V and 4 bases from J, with 9 bases between. The CDR3 is 13 residues long. The CDR3, as DNA: TGTGCCAGCAGCCCACAGGGAAATCAGCCCCAGCATTTT. Its translation is CASSPQGNQPQHF.

V is TRBV28 and J is TRBJ2-3; 8 positions match TRBD2. The germline V gene has CDR1 MDHEN and CDR2 SYDVKM. The V gene end was trimmed by 5 bases and the J gene end by 5 bases; junction bases not matched to a gene: 6. This CDR3 is built from 14 residues. This CDR3 is CASSPGGGIDTQYF. DNA of the CDR3: TGTGCCAGCAGTCCTGGCGGGGGGATAGATACGCAGTATTTT.

This clone was seen just once. The V gene is TRBV4-1, the J gene TRBJ2-3; 7 positions agree with TRBD1. The length of the CDR3 is 19 residues. V lost 0 bases, J lost 4 bases, and 16 bases stayed unmatched. The V gene's germline CDR1 is MGHRA and CDR2 YSYEKL. CDR3 nucleotide sequence: TGCGCCAGCAGCCAAGATCGACAGGGATCGACGATGGGGGCAGATACGCAGTATTTT. Residues: CASSQDRQGSTMGADTQYF.

The chain employs TRBV7-9 and TRBJ2-6, with a possible D match to TRBD1 (5 bases). Trimming removed 1 base from V and 4 bases from J, with 8 bases in between. This CDR3 contains 15 residues. Germline V gives CDR1 SEHNR, CDR2 FQNEAQ (reference sequence). The CDR3 region is CASSLVWGGANVLTF. DNA of the CDR3: TGTGCCAGCAGCTTAGTATGGGGCGGGGCCAACGTCCTGACTTTC. The variable domain in full, with the rest retrieved from reference TRBV7-9 and TRBJ2-6, is DTGVSQNPRHKITKRGQNVTFRCDPISEHNRLYWYRQTLGQGPEFLTYFQNEAQLEKSRLLSDRFSAERPKGSFSTLEIQRTEQGDSAMYLCASSLVWGGANVLTFGAGSRLTVL.

The chain has TRBV4-1 and TRBJ1-2; D not certain. Germline assignment: CDR1 MGHRA and CDR2 YSYEKL. Trimming removed 3 bases from V and 4 bases from J, with 15 bases in between. This CDR3 spans 15 amino acids. CDR3 loop: CASSQTSAEFYGYTF. CDR3 DNA sequence: TGCGCCAGCAGCCAGACTTCAGCAGAGTTCTATGGCTACACCTTC.

The V and J genes are TRBV7-9 and TRBJ1-2, with D hard to call. The CDR3 spans 14 residues. Germline CDR1 and CDR2: SEHNR and FQNEAQ (reference sequence). V shed 3 bases and J shed 7 bases, with 15 bases lying between them. The CDR3: CASSFSSVAGGYTF. CDR3 nucleotides: TGTGCCAGCAGCTTCTCCTCTGTCGCGGGTGGCTACACCTTC.

The J gene is TRBJ2-3, the V gene TRBV30, with a possible D match to TRBD2 (6 bases). The CDR3 contains 15 residues. Germline V CDR1 and CDR2: GTSNPN, SVGIG (reference sequence). V was shortened by 4 bases and J by 2 bases, with 16 bases between the two germline ends. CDR3 loop: CAWNGGWGPTDTQYF. The CDR3 coding sequence is TGTGCCTGGAATGGGGGGTGGGGCCCCACAGATACGCAGTATTTT.

This sequence joins TRBV9 and TRBJ1-2; perhaps TRBD1 as D (5 bases). The CDR3 runs to 14 residues. Trimming took off 4 bases at V and 5 bases at J, with 15 bases between the two ends. Germline values: CDR1 SGDLS, CDR2 YYNGEE. The CDR3 is CASSPGTEGYGYTF. The CDR3 DNA reads as TGTGCCAGCAGCCCAGGGACGGAGGGGTATGGCTACACCTTC.

The J gene is TRBJ1-2, the V gene TRBV4-1; 9 positions agree with TRBD1. From germline, CDR1 is MGHRA and CDR2 YSYEKL. J lost 0 bases, V lost 5 bases, and 1 base had no gene match. This CDR3 is built from 14 residues. The CDR3 reads CASSGTGPNYGYTF. Here the CDR3 DNA reads TGCGCCAGCAGCGGGACAGGGCCTAACTATGGCTACACCTTC.

The V call is TRBV12-5, the J call TRBJ2-1, with TRBD1 identical over 7 bases. The CDR3 has 16 residues. V dropped 0 bases and J dropped 3; count of bases not matched to a gene: 5. The germline V gene has CDR1 LGHNT and CDR2 FRNRAP. The CDR3 sequence: CASGLVQGSSYNEQFF. CDR3 nucleotides: TGTGCTAGTGGTTTGGTACAGGGGAGTAGCTACAATGAGCAGTTCTTC.

This chain joins TRBV5-5 and TRBJ1-1; 7 bases fit TRBD1. This CDR3 has 13 amino acids. Germline lookup yields CDR1 SGHKS and CDR2 YYEKEE (reference sequence). J gave up 1 base and V 6 bases, and 3 bases lay outside the gene matches. In nucleotides, the CDR3 is TGTGCCAGCAAGGGGGCGGGGAACACTGAAGCTTTCTTT. Translating gives CASKGAGNTEAFF.

V and J are TRBV29-1 and TRBJ1-2, with 9 nucleotides matching TRBD1. The germline V gene encodes CDR1 SQVTM and CDR2 ANQGSEA. The CDR3 totals 11 residues. V lost 5 bases, J lost 8 bases, and 3 bases stayed unmatched. CDR3 amino acids: CSVTGGHGYTF. CDR3 in DNA: TGCAGCGTTACAGGGGGCCACGGCTACACCTTC. The full variable domain, rest sourced from reference TRBV29-1 and TRBJ1-2, is SAVISQKPSRDICQRGTSLTIQCQVDSQVTMMFWYRQQPGQSLTLIATANQGSEATYESGFVIDKFPISRPNLTFSTLTVSNMSPEDSSIYLCSVTGGHGYTFGSGTRLTVV.

The chain carries TRBV6-5 and TRBJ1-1; D remains ambiguous. CDR1 is MNHEY, CDR2 SVGAGI, per germline. V was clipped by 3 bases and J by 4 bases, with 12 bases between them. This CDR3 spans 14 amino acids. This CDR3 is CASSYWEGGTEAFF. The CDR3 DNA follows: TGTGCCAGCAGTTATTGGGAGGGAGGCACTGAAGCTTTCTTT.

This clone showed up just a few times. This chain's CDR3 is CATSRGQVGQPQHF. The DNA for the CDR3 is TGTGCCACCAGCAGAGGACAGGTGGGTCAGCCCCAGCATTTT. The chain combines TRBV15 with TRBJ1-5; perhaps TRBD1 as D (6 bases). CDR3 length: 14 amino acids. V shed 1 base and J shed 6 bases, with 10 bases lying between them. Germline assignment: CDR1 LNHNV and CDR2 YYDKDF (reference sequence).

In its sample, this clone was seen once. The chain joins TRBV6-6 to TRBJ2-7; 7 positions match TRBD1. This CDR3 contains 13 residues. The germline V gene encodes CDR1 MNHNY and CDR2 SVGAGI (reference sequence). The V gene end was trimmed by 2 bases and the J gene end by 2 bases; junction bases not matched to a gene: 0. CDR3 DNA: TGTGCCAGCAGTTACGACAGGGCCTACGAGCAGTACTTC. Translating it yields CASSYDRAYEQYF.

This chain uses TRBV19 with TRBJ2-3; 11 bases agree with TRBD2. V dropped 11 bases and J dropped 8; count of bases not matched to a gene: 15. In germline, CDR1 is LNHDA, CDR2 SQIVND (reference sequence). This CDR3 contains 15 residues. The CDR3 DNA follows: TGTGCCTCCCAAGAGCGACTAGCGGGAATCGTTACGCAGTATTTT. Protein product: CASQERLAGIVTQYF.

The chain recombines TRBV21-1 with TRBJ2-7; the table's TRBD2 call for D was not verified on the DNA. TRBV21-1 is noted as a pseudogene. The CDR3 runs to 12 residues. CDR3 in DNA: TGTGCCAGCAGCAAGAGGGATCCCGAGCAGTACTTC. Its translation: CASSKRDPEQYF.

The chain carries TRBV29-1 and TRBJ2-7; 13 nucleotides agree with TRBD2. Germline lookup yields CDR1 SQVTM and CDR2 ANQGSEA. The CDR3 runs to 14 residues. The ends lost 6 bases at V and 2 bases at J; junction bases unmatched: 4. The CDR3 reads CSVETSGRPYEQYF. DNA for the CDR3: TGCAGCGTCGAGACTAGCGGGAGGCCCTACGAGCAGTACTTC.

The chain employs TRBV30 and TRBJ1-4, with D unresolved. Germline V gene data show CDR1 as GTSNPN and CDR2 as SVGIG (reference sequence). Trimming removed 1 base from V and 7 bases from J, with 13 bases in between. The CDR3 length is 14 residues. CDR3 nucleotides: TGTGCCTGGAGTGAAGAGCCCCTTCCTGAAAAACTGTTTTTT. This codes for CAWSEEPLPEKLFF. The full variable domain, with the rest looked up from reference TRBV30 and TRBJ1-4, is SQTIHQWPATLVQPVGSPLSLECTVEGTSNPNLYWYRQAAGRGLQLLFYSVGIGQISSEVPQNLSASRPQDRQFILSSKKLLLSDSGFYLCAWSEEPLPEKLFFGSGTQLSVL.

The CDR3 region is CASSEWGRNQPQHF. DNA of the CDR3: TGTGCCAGCAGTGAATGGGGGCGCAATCAGCCCCAGCATTTT. The gene calls are TRBV6-1 and TRBJ1-5, with D perhaps matching TRBD1 (6 bases). CDR1 is MNHNS and CDR2 is SASEGT in the germline V gene. Trimming pared 2 bases from V and 2 bases from J, leaving 7 bases between. The CDR3 totals 14 residues.

The V gene is TRBV19, the J gene TRBJ1-5; D possibly corresponds to TRBD1 (6 bases). V lost 7 bases to trimming and J lost 1 base, with 17 bases between them. The CDR3 sequence is 16 residues long. Germline assignment: CDR1 LNHDA and CDR2 SQIVND (reference sequence). The CDR3: CASMGAPGASNQPQHF. The DNA for the CDR3 is TGTGCCAGTATGGGGGCTCCAGGGGCGAGCAATCAGCCCCAGCATTTT.

This rearrangement joins TRBV9 to TRBJ2-3, with 9 bases aligning to TRBD1. In germline, CDR1 is SGDLS, CDR2 YYNGEE. Losses at the gene ends were 0 bases for V and 6 bases for J; bases not matched to a gene: 5. This CDR3 has 15 residues. Here the CDR3 DNA reads TGTGCCAGCAGCGTAGTGGGACAGGGAATGGATACGCAGTATTTT. Translating gives CASSVVGQGMDTQYF.

This chain joins TRBV18 and TRBJ2-5, with a possible D match to TRBD1 (5 bases). Germline-derived CDR1 and CDR2 are KGHSH and LQKENI. The CDR3 length is 14 residues. Trimming took 1 base from V and 3 from J, leaving 9 bases between them. The CDR3 loop reads CASSPLPQEETQYF. The CDR3 bases are TGTGCCAGCTCACCACTTCCACAGGAAGAGACCCAGTACTTC.

The chain is built from TRBV12-3 or TRBV12-4 and TRBJ1-2, with D maybe TRBD1 (6 bases). Trimming took off 6 bases at V and 7 bases at J, with 15 bases between the two ends. The CDR3 extends over 13 amino acids. The CDR3 is CASSNRVSGGYTF. CDR3 coding DNA: TGTGCCAGCAGCAACAGGGTATCTGGTGGCTACACCTTC.

The genes are TRBV19 and TRBJ1-5; 7 bases match TRBD1. Germline CDR1 reads LNHDA; CDR2 reads SQIVND (reference sequence). Unmatched junction bases numbered 8, after V lost 5 bases and J lost 1 base. CDR3 length: 16 amino acids. The CDR3 DNA reads as TGTGCCAGTAGTGCCCGGACAGGTTGGAGCAATCAGCCCCAGCATTTT. It encodes CASSARTGWSNQPQHF. Filled out from reference TRBV19 and TRBJ1-5, the complete variable domain reads DGGITQSPKYLFRKEGQNVTLSCEQNLNHDAMYWYRQDPGQGLRLIYYSQIVNDFQKGDIAEGYSVSREKKESFPLTVTSAQKNPTAFYLCASSARTGWSNQPQHFGDGTRLSIL.

This clone was detected a few times. This rearrangement joins TRBV29-1 to TRBJ1-4; D possibly corresponds to TRBD1 (5 bases). The CDR3 is 13 residues long. Germline lookup yields CDR1 SQVTM and CDR2 ANQGSEA. Trimming cost V 2 bases and J 8 bases, with 12 bases left between them. Here the CDR3 reads CSVEPAGGEKLFF. In DNA form, the CDR3 reads TGCAGCGTTGAACCCGCCGGGGGGGAAAAACTGTTTTTT.